This TCR beta chain was identified during a study of T cell changes during pregnancy in multiple sclerosis (dated by TCRdb to about 2019). With respect to the entire study: Changes in the T cell repertoire over the course of pregnancy were examined in this study in women with multiple sclerosis.

In the case of this clone: It has no known antigen specificity. It has no much larger one-base neighbor in the sample; base qualities were not kept.

V trim: 4 bases; J trim: 4 bases; unmatched bases: 6. Based on the germline V gene, the CDR1 and CDR2 sequences are SNHLY and FYNNEI. The CDR3 measures 14 amino acids from cysteine to phenylalanine. Only the CDR3 DNA stays, 42 bases, in frame from base 1. Receptor amplification or capture employed the immunoSEQ multiplex PCR assay. As stored in TCRdb, this immuneACCESS dataset retains in-frame rearrangements with V and J assigned. A fraction of the clones does not appear; measured against another copy, unresolved V genes explain less than half of the discrepancy, and the remainder lacks a known reason. Recorded for this sample are some 100,000 clones; about 92% of them occurred a single time. Clones ranked in the top ten supply around 1.2% of the sample.

The source is a female donor with multiple sclerosis, enrolled in a pregnancy study. The V and J segments used are TRBV2 and TRBJ1-2; 7 central nucleotides agree with TRBD1. Specimen: peripheral blood, collected in the second trimester of pregnancy. Here is the DNA: TGTGCCAGCAGTGGGGACAGCTCTTTCTATGGCTACACCTTC. This gives the protein CASSGDSSFYGYTF.